The T cell receptor (beta chain) described here comes from a study of T cell repertoires in cytomegalovirus infection. Study at large: Public TCR beta signature analysis indicated the presence of both CMV infection and matching HLA type. Study-wide results and limits: Across the ex vivo response, the dominant clonotypes were HLA-C-restricted CMV-specific TCR beta clonotypes. Identification of carriers of CMV plus the relevant HLA was performed using cumulative public TCR beta family frequency.

TCRdb passed the reads through MiXCR, listing each CDR3 protein once. This sample yields about 400,000 distinct CDR3 sequences, of which 15% to 20% are seen a single time; less than 9.5% belongs to the top ten. In this sample, this clonotype turned up many times. Its antigen remains unidentified. CDR3 length equals 17 residues. Germline CDR1 and CDR2: SGHTA and FQGNSA. Trimming shortened V by 2 bases and J by 0 bases, and 14 bases separated the two germline ends. Sequenced material: PBMCs. This receptor was identified in a human donor in good health (CMV status not recorded). Some clones in this sample may be carry-over from other donors' samples. This chain connects TRBV7-2 to TRBJ1-5; D uncertain. This chain's CDR3 is CASSLTGSRHSNQPQHF. As DNA, the CDR3 is TGTGCCAGCAGCTTAACTGGGTCCCGCCATAGCAATCAGCCCCAGCATTTT. The full variable domain, in which reference TRBV7-2 and TRBJ1-5 provide the parts outside the CDR3, is GAGVSQSPSNKVTEKGKDVELRCDPISGHTALYWYRQSLGQGLEFLIYFQGNSAPDKSGLPSDRFSAERTGGSVSTLTIQRTQQEDSAVYLCASSLTGSRHSNQPQHFGDGTRLSIL.